This TCR beta chain was identified in a study of blood T cell repertoires in COVID-19. CDR1 is MGHRA, CDR2 YSYEKL, per germline. V lost 4 bases and J 6 bases, leaving 13 bases between the germline ends. The CDR3 is 14 residues long. Assay: immunoSEQ multiplex PCR; the TCRdb copy retains only in-frame clones and omits some. The sample has some 250,000 clones, 83% seen once. The source is a middle-aged man with active or convalescent COVID-19. The sequenced material came from peripheral blood. The V and J genes are TRBV4-1 and TRBJ1-5; D gene uncertain. CDR3 nucleotide sequence: TGCGCCAGCAGCCTACTCGATGTCGGTCAGCCCCAGCATTTT. This translates into CASSLLDVGQPQHF.